Listed here is a single T cell receptor (beta chain). This entry belongs to a study of blood T cell repertoires in COVID-19. Original processing methods: Cell counts per sample came from amplifying reference gene primers. TCRdb keeps only in-frame clones here, not all; method: immunoSEQ multiplex PCR. V and J calls and clone size are copied from that table; D and trimming were computed from the DNA. The repertoire holds hundreds of thousands of clones, with around 85% as singletons. This CDR3 contains 15 residues. The V gene's germline CDR1 is SGHNT and CDR2 YYREEE (reference sequence). The germline V and J ends were trimmed by 0 bases and 6 bases, with 14 bases remaining between them.

Source material: PBMCs or T cells enriched from blood (not recorded which). The chain has TRBV5-4 and TRBJ2-3, with D possibly TRBD2 on 6 matching bases. This TCR was recovered from a woman between 40 and 55 years old who had recovered from COVID-19. The CDR3 nucleotides are TGTGCCAGCAGCTTGGCCTTAGCGGCAGGGGATACGCAGTATTTT. Its translation: CASSLALAAGDTQYF.